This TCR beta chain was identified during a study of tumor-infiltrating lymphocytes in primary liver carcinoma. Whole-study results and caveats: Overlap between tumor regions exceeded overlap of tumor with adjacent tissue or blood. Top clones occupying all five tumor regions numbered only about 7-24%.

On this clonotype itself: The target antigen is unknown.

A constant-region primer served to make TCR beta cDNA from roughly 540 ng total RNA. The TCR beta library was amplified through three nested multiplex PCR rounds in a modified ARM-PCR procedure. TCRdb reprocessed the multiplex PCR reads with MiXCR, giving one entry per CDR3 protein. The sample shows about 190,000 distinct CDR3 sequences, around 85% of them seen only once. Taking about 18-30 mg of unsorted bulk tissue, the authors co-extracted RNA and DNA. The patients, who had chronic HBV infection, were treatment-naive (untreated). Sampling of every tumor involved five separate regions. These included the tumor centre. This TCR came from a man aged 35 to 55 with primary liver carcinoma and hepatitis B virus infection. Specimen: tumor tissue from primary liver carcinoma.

The CDR3 DNA reads TGTACCACCTCGACAGGGCCGGCCTACAATGAGCAGTTCTTC. Amino acids: CTTSTGPAYNEQFF. The chain is built from TRBV6-1 and TRBJ2-1; 7 positions match TRBD1. The CDR3 totals 14 residues. Germline-derived CDR1 and CDR2 are MNHNS and SASEGT.